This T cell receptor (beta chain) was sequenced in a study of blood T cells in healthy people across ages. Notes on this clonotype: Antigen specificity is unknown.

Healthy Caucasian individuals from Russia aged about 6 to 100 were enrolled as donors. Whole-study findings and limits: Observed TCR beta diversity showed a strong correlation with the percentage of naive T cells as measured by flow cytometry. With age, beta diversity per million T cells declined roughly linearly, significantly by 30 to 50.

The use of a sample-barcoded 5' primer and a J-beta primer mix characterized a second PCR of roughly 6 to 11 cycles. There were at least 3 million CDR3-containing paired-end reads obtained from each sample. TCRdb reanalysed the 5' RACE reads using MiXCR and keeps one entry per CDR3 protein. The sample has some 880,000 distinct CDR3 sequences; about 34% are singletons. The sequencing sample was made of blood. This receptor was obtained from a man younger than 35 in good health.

The CDR3 protein is CASSTPGHANTGELFF. The CDR3 nucleotides read TGTGCCAGCAGCACACCAGGTCACGCGAACACCGGGGAGCTGTTTTTT. The chain is built from TRBV7-9 and TRBJ2-2; no definite D call. The CDR3 consists of 16 residues. Germline CDR1 reads SEHNR; CDR2 reads FQNEAQ (reference sequence). Trimming removed 5 bases at V and 0 bases at J, with 13 bases between.